The 3 T cell receptor beta chains below come from one sample, sequenced in a study of long-term antiretroviral therapy in people with HIV. Survey-level immunoSEQ v3.0 assays were run. Using immunoSEQ multiplex PCR, the repertoire was profiled, and TCRdb retains in-frame clones only, with some absent. The sample records 25,000 to 30,000 clones, about 86% being singletons. The sequenced sample was unsorted PBMCs, obtained 0.8 years after starting antiretroviral therapy. The receptors were gathered from a woman aged 25 to 39 with HIV.

This chain links TRBV5-1 with TRBJ2-5; TRBD1 might be the D (6 bases). Germline lookup yields CDR1 SGHRS and CDR2 YFSETQ. With 4 bases removed from V and 3 bases from J, the gap between germline ends came to 13 bases. The CDR3 has 14 amino acids. Here the CDR3 reads CASSLGAGEETQYF. CDR3 nucleotide sequence: TGCGCCAGCAGCCTGGGGGCAGGGGAAGAGACCCAGTACTTC.

V usage is TRBV4-1 and J usage is TRBJ2-3; TRBD2 matches 11 bases. Germline V lookup: CDR1 MGHRA, CDR2 YSYEKL. This CDR3 has 14 residues. The junction had 2 bases not matched to a gene; V was cut back by 3 bases and J by 6 bases. In DNA form, the CDR3 reads TGCGCCAGCAGCCACACTAGCGGGGGTGATACGCAGTATTTT. As protein: CASSHTSGGDTQYF.

V and J are TRBV2 and TRBJ1-2; TRBD1 is a possible D gene (5 bases). The CDR3 length is 14 residues. The germline gives CDR1 SNHLY, CDR2 FYNNEI. V gave up 8 bases and J gave up 3 bases, with 16 bases separating them. The DNA of the CDR3 is TGTGCCAGCGTCTTTTGGGGCGCGGACTATGGCTACACCTTC. It translates to CASVFWGADYGYTF.